A selection of T cell receptor beta chains follows, all from one sample in a study of cytotoxic CD8 clonotypes in ibrutinib-treated CLL. Sequencing was performed with immunoSEQ multiplex PCR; in TCRdb, only in-frame clones are kept and a portion is missing. The sample holds about 40,000 clones; about three quarters are singletons and the top ten take roughly 9.1%. The specimen was PBMCs, collected at disease progression, from a patient treated with ibrutinib. The origin of the receptors is a human donor with chronic lymphocytic leukemia. Each CDR3 is given with its conserved first and last residue. A D gene is named only where the DNA matches it firmly. Not all rows give a size; the values are once, few, many and, for expanded clones, a class.

V	D	size	J	CDR3	DNA
TRBV6-5	TRBD2	-	TRBJ2-7	CASSYGTSGSYEQYF	TGTGCCAGCAGTTACGGGACTAGCGGGAGCTACGAGCAGTACTTC
TRBV2	TRBD2	-	TRBJ2-7	CASVPGGTDEQYF	TGTGCCAGCGTACCGGGAGGGACTGACGAGCAGTACTTC
TRBV2	-	-	TRBJ2-2	CASRGQMNTGELFF	TGTGCCTCTCGCGGACAGATGAACACCGGGGAGCTGTTTTTT
TRBV27	TRBD2	-	TRBJ2-1	CACRRTRADEQFF	TGTGCCTGTCGGAGGACTAGGGCGGATGAGCAGTTCTTC
TRBV7-9	-	-	TRBJ1-2	CASSLQGATNYGYTF	TGTGCCAGCAGCTTACAAGGGGCCACTAACTATGGCTACACCTTC
TRBV7-9	TRBD2	-	TRBJ2-1	CASSVPRGLAGGINNEQFF	TGTGCCAGCAGCGTACCAAGGGGACTAGCGGGAGGGATAAACAATGAGCAGTTCTTC
TRBV15	-	-	TRBJ1-5	CATKWGDSNQPQHF	TGTGCCACCAAATGGGGGGATAGCAATCAGCCCCAGCATTTT
TRBV6-5	TRBD2	-	TRBJ2-1	CASSNSGQSYNEQFF	TGTGCCAGCAGCAATAGCGGGCAGTCCTACAATGAGCAGTTCTTC
TRBV14	-	-	TRBJ2-3	CASSQGGGSTDTQYF	TGTGCCAGCAGCCAAGGAGGGGGGAGCACAGATACGCAGTATTTT
TRBV2	-	few	TRBJ1-2	CASTRTPYYTF	TGTGCCAGCACCAGGACACCTTACTACACCTTC
TRBV5-1	-	-	TRBJ2-2	CASSFRPVNTGELFF	TGCGCCAGCAGCTTTCGTCCGGTGAACACCGGGGAGCTGTTTTTT
TRBV20-1	-	few	TRBJ1-2	CSVSGNYGYTF	TGCAGTGTATCGGGAAACTATGGCTACACCTTC
TRBV19	TRBD1	-	TRBJ1-1	CASSTYTGTASTEAFF	TGTGCCAGTAGTACCTATACAGGGACAGCCAGCACTGAAGCTTTCTTT
TRBV15	TRBD2	-	TRBJ2-3	CATSRGDSGREATQYF	TGTGCCACCAGCAGAGGGGATAGCGGGAGGGAGGCTACGCAGTATTTT
TRBV19	TRBD1	-	TRBJ2-1	CASTLYSPGTGPYNEQFF	TGTGCCAGTACCCTCTACTCACCCGGGACAGGACCCTACAATGAGCAGTTCTTC
TRBV19	-	-	TRBJ1-1	CASSRTASLMNTEAFF	TGTGCCAGTAGTCGGACAGCTAGCCTCATGAACACTGAAGCTTTCTTT
TRBV2	-	-	TRBJ2-5	CASRKRASEETQYF	TGTGCCAGCAGGAAGAGGGCTAGTGAAGAGACCCAGTACTTC
TRBV5-1	TRBD1	-	TRBJ1-1	CASSPGTANTEAFF	TGCGCCAGCAGCCCTGGGACAGCGAACACTGAAGCTTTCTTT
TRBV5-6	TRBD1	few	TRBJ2-7	CASRVGGLYEQYF	TGTGCCAGCAGGGTAGGGGGCCTTTACGAGCAGTACTTC
TRBV7-8	TRBD1	-	TRBJ2-7	CASSTRQGSAEQYF	TGTGCCAGCAGCACCCGACAGGGGTCGGCCGAGCAGTACTTC
TRBV10-1	TRBD1	few	TRBJ2-7	CASSLDGTGYYEQYF	TGCGCCAGCAGTCTCGACGGGACAGGGTACTACGAGCAGTACTTC
TRBV2	TRBD2	-	TRBJ2-3	CASSETLAGSTDTQYF	TGTGCCAGCAGTGAAACGCTAGCGGGGAGCACAGATACGCAGTATTTT
TRBV6-1	-	few	TRBJ2-7	CASSDEGEGSTYEQYF	TGTGCCAGCAGTGATGAGGGAGAGGGAAGCACCTACGAGCAGTACTTC
TRBV27	-	-	TRBJ2-2	CASSFTFTGELFF	TGTGCCAGCAGTTTTACTTTTACCGGGGAGCTGTTTTTT
TRBV10-3	-	-	TRBJ2-7	CASWAGSYEQYF	TGTGCCTCCTGGGCAGGCTCCTACGAGCAGTACTTC